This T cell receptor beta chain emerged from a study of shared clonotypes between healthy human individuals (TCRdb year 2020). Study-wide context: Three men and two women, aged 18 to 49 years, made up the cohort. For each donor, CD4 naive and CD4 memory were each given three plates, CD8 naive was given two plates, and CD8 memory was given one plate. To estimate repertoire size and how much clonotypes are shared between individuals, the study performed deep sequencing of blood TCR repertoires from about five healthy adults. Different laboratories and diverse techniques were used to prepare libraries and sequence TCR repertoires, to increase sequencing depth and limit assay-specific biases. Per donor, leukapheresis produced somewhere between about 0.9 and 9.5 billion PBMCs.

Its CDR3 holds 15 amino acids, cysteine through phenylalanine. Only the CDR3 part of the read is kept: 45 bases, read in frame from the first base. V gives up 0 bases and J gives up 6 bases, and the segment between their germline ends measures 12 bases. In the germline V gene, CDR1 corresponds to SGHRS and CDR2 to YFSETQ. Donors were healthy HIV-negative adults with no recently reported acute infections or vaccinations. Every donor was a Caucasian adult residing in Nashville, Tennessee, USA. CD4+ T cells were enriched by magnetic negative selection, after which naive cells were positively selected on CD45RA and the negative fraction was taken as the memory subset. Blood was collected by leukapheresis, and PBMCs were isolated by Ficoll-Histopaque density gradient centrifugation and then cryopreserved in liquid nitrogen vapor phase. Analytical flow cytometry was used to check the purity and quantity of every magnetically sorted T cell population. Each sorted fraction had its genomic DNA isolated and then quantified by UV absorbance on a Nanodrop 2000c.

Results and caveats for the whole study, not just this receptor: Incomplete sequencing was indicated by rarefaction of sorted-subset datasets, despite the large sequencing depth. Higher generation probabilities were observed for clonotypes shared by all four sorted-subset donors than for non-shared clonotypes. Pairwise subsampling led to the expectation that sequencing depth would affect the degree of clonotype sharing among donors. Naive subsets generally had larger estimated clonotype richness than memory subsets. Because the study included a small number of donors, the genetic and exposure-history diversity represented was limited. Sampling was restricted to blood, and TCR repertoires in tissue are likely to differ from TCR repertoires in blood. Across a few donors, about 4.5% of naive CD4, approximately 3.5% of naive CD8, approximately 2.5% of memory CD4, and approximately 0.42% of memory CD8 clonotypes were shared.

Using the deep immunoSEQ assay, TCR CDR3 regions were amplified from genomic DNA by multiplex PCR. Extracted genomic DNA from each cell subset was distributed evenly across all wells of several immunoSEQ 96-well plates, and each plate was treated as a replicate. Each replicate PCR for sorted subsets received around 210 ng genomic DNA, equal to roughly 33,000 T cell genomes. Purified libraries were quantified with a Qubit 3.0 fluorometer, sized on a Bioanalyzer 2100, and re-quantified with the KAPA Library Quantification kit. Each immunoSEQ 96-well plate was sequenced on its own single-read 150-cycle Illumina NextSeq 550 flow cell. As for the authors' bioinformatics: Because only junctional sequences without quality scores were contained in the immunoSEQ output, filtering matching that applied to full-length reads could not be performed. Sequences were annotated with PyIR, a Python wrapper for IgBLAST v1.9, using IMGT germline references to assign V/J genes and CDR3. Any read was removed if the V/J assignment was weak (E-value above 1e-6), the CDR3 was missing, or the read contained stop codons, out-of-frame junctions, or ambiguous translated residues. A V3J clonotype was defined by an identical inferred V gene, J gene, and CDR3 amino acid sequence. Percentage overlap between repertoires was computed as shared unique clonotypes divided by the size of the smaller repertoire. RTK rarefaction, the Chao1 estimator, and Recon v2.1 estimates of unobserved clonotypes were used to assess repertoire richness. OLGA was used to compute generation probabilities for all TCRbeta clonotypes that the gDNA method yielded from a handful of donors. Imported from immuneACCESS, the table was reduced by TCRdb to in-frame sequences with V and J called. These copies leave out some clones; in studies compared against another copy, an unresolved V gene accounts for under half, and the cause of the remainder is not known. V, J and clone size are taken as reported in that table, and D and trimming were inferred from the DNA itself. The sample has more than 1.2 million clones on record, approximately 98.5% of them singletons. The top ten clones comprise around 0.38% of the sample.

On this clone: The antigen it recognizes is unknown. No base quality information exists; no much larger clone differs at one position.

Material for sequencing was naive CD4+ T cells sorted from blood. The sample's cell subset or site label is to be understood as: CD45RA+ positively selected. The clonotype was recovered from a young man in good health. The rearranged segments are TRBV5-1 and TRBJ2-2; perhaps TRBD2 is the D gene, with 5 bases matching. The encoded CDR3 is CASSLDTPRAGELFF. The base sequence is TGCGCCAGCAGCTTGGATACACCGAGGGCCGGGGAGCTGTTTTTT.